The source of this T cell receptor (beta chain) is a study of CD8 T cells in ankylosing spondylitis (dated by TCRdb to between 2016 and 2019). About the full investigation: T cell receptor beta repertoires were profiled in healthy donors and ankylosing spondylitis patients so that disease-linked TCR variants could be found. The full study cohort was made up of 20 to 25 ankylosing spondylitis patients and approximately 100 healthy donors. Peripheral blood samples were taken, and synovial fluid was additionally collected from ankylosing spondylitis patients. General conclusions and limits of the study: The disease-linked clones showed a CD8+ phenotype and occurred at relatively low frequencies in peripheral blood. A TCR beta motif made up of several highly homologous amino acid variants appeared to be characteristic of blood from ankylosing spondylitis patients. Some TCR beta motif variants had previously been reported in synovial fluid and blood of reactive arthritis patients, which suggested common disease-initiation mechanisms. Significant enrichment of the disease-linked clones was reported in matched synovial fluid samples from ankylosing spondylitis patients.

The CDR3 sequence holds 18 residues, the cysteine and phenylalanine included. Only the CDR3 portion is preserved as DNA: 54 bases, with reading frame beginning at the first base. The V end gives up 2 bases and the J end 3 bases, leaving 11 bases in the junction not matched to a gene. CDR1 and CDR2 (SGHAT, FQNNGV) derive from the germline V gene. Instrument used: Illumina HiSeq 2500. Quantitative 5'-RACE with molecular barcodes was used to prepare TCR beta libraries. Processing in the source paper ran as follows. A new computational method, built on a probabilistic model of VDJ rearrangement, was used to identify disease-linked TCR variants. TCRdb cleaned the public reads at Q25 with fastp, built clones with MiXCR and kept in-frame beta chains. CDR3 protein duplicates are merged, each entry listing the most common genes and DNA. TCRdb's processing, not the study's, gives the V and J calls here. This sample has hundreds of thousands of distinct CDR3 sequences in its table, and more than 9% of those were observed once. The ten largest account for 21% of the sample.

This clonotype was recorded a few times. It lacks a known antigen. It has no much larger one-base neighbor in the sample; base qualities were not kept. Sequencing was performed on blood, either unsorted or a sorted T cell fraction (not recorded which). The receptor was derived from a male donor with ankylosing spondylitis or in good health (not recorded which). The chain employs TRBV11-2 and TRBJ1-4; 8 bases in the middle match TRBD1. The DNA sequence reads TGTGCCAGCAGCTTAACAGGACAGGGAGGTTTAGCTAATGAAAAACTGTTTTTT. Its protein product is CASSLTGQGGLANEKLFF.